These 6 T cell receptor beta chains were all obtained from the same sample, sequenced in a study of T-cell reconstitution after alpha-beta-depleted transplantation in children. Library preparation (for TCRbeta) was performed with unique molecular identifiers. TCRdb ran MiXCR on the PCR reads and lists one entry per CDR3 protein. The table shows roughly 200,000 distinct CDR3 sequences, with approximately 7% occurring only once. Material: PBMCs, obtained before TCRalphabeta/CD19-depleted stem cell transplant. These receptors all stem from a boy between 2 and 10 years old with acute lymphoblastic leukemia, due to receive a stem cell transplant.

This clonotype came up a few times. The V and J genes are TRBV29-1 and TRBJ1-2; D is ambiguous. V was shortened by 1 base and J by 5 bases, with 17 bases between the two germline ends. Germline lookup yields CDR1 SQVTM and CDR2 ANQGSEA. This CDR3 is 15 amino acids long. This CDR3 is CSVEGPDPDSYGYTF. The CDR3 bases are TGCAGCGTTGAAGGGCCGGACCCTGATTCTTATGGCTACACCTTC.

This clonotype was seen ten or more times. V is TRBV29-1 and J is TRBJ2-2; 7 bases agree with TRBD1. CDR3 size: 13 residues. CDR1 SQVTM and CDR2 ANQGSEA come from the germline V gene. Germline trimming cut 6 bases from V and 3 bases from J; bases unmatched to any gene: 4. CDR3 amino acids: CSVIQGDTGELFF. DNA of the CDR3: TGCAGCGTCATCCAGGGGGACACCGGGGAGCTGTTTTTT.

The table lists this clonotype with many counts. The chain uses TRBV4-3 and TRBJ2-7; D might be TRBD2 (6 bases). The CDR3 sequence is 14 residues long. The germline V and J ends were trimmed by 2 bases and 2 bases, with 10 bases remaining between them. Per the germline V gene, CDR1 is LGHNA and CDR2 is YSLEER. CDR3: CASSQYGGTYEQYF. The CDR3 nucleotides are TGCGCCAGCAGCCAATATGGGGGGACCTACGAGCAGTACTTC.

This clonotype was counted many times. The chain is built from TRBV29-1 and TRBJ2-1, with a tentative D call TRBD2 (6 bases). Trimming removed 7 bases at V and 4 bases at J, with 17 bases between. Germline V gene sequence: CDR1 SQVTM, CDR2 ANQGSEA. The CDR3 length is 14 residues. Here the CDR3 reads CSALSGSTYNEQFF. For the CDR3, the DNA is TGCAGCGCTCTTAGCGGAAGCACTTACAATGAGCAGTTCTTC.

This clonotype occurred a few times. The gene calls are TRBV5-4 and TRBJ2-7; 10 nucleotides line up with TRBD1. The CDR3 consists of 18 residues. Germline CDR1 is SGHNT and CDR2 is YYREEE (reference sequence). J gave up 2 bases and V 5 bases, and 16 bases lay outside the gene matches. The CDR3 nucleotides are TGTGCCAGCAGTTCTCACCCGGGACAGGGGCCCTGGACCTACGAGCAGTACTTC. It codes for CASSSHPGQGPWTYEQYF.

This clonotype was observed many times. The rearrangement links TRBV20-1 to TRBJ2-2, with D hard to call. This CDR3 region has 11 residues. Germline V CDR1 and CDR2: DFQATT, SNEGSKA (reference sequence). Trimming took 3 bases from V and 8 from J, leaving 7 bases between them. Here the CDR3 reads CSASLWGELFF. The CDR3 DNA is TGCAGTGCTAGCCTATGGGGGGAGCTGTTTTTT.